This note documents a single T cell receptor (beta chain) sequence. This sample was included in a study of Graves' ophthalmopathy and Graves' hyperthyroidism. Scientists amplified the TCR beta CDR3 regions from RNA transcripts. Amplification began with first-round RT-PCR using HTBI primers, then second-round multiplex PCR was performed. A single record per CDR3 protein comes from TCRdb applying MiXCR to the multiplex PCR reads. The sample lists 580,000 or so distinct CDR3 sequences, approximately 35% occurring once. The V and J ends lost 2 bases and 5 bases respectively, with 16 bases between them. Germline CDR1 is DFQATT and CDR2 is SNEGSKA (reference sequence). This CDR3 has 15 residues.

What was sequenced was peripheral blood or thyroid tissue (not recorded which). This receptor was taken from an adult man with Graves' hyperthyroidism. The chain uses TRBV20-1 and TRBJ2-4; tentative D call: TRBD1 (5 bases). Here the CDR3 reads CSARKPRTTQNIQYF. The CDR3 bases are TGCAGTGCTAGAAAACCTCGGACAACCCAAAACATTCAGTACTTC.